This entry lists 22 T cell receptor beta chains sequenced from one sample in a study of OX40 agonist ivuxolimab in advanced cancers. Method: immunoSEQ multiplex PCR; TCRdb's copy keeps in-frame clones and lacks some. Here the sample spans some 100,000 clones, 90% being singletons. The specimen comprised CD4+ or CD8+ T cells sorted from blood, sampled in a trial of the OX40 agonist ivuxolimab. These receptor sequences come from an adult with an advanced solid tumor such as melanoma, head and neck, liver or kidney cancer.

The chain employs TRBV7-9 and TRBJ2-2; no definite D call. V lost 1 base to trimming and J lost 6 bases, with 12 bases between them. In germline, CDR1 is SEHNR, CDR2 FQNEAQ (reference sequence). This CDR3 contains 15 residues. This CDR3 is CASSLEGVGAGELFF. The CDR3 nucleotides are TGTGCCAGCAGCTTAGAAGGAGTAGGTGCCGGGGAGCTGTTTTTT.

The chain uses TRBV7-3 and TRBJ2-3; no clear D gene. Trimming took 2 bases from V and 3 from J, leaving 9 bases between them. CDR1 is SGHTA and CDR2 is FQGTGA in the germline V gene. The CDR3 extends over 14 amino acids. Here the CDR3 reads CASSLDSATDTQYF. CDR3 sequence (DNA): TGTGCCAGCAGCTTAGACTCTGCGACAGATACGCAGTATTTT.

As to this clone: Other DNA sequences of this sample code for an identical CDR3. This sequence joins TRBV6-6 and TRBJ2-1; D is uncertain. V was cut by 2 bases and J by 7 bases, with 9 bases left in between. The CDR3 totals 13 residues. The germline CDR1 and CDR2 sequences are MNHNY and SVGAGI (reference sequence). The CDR3 sequence: CASSYSHRNEQFF. The CDR3 DNA reads TGTGCCAGCAGTTACAGCCACCGAAATGAGCAGTTCTTC.

The rearrangement uses TRBV30 and TRBJ2-5, with TRBD2 identical over 8 bases. CDR3 length: 13 residues. V was clipped by 0 bases and J by 6 bases; unmatched bases: 3. The V gene's germline CDR1 is GTSNPN and CDR2 SVGIG (reference sequence). The chain's CDR3 is CAWSVRGAQTQYF. The CDR3 region has the DNA TGTGCCTGGAGTGTGCGGGGGGCCCAGACCCAGTACTTC.

This chain links TRBV9 with TRBJ2-5; 8 bases agree with TRBD2. The V gene's germline CDR1 is SGDLS and CDR2 YYNGEE. After removal of 2 bases from V and 4 bases from J, the junction contained 7 bases not matched to a gene. CDR3 length equals 15 residues. CDR3 sequence: CASSVAGGSLETQYF. CDR3 in DNA: TGTGCCAGCAGCGTTGCGGGAGGATCTCTAGAGACCCAGTACTTC.

V is TRBV4-1 and J is TRBJ2-1, with D unclear. Germline lookup yields CDR1 MGHRA and CDR2 YSYEKL. This CDR3 spans 14 amino acids. Trimming removed 0 bases at V and 4 bases at J, with 7 bases between. The CDR3 is CASSQESSYNEQFF. The CDR3 DNA follows: TGCGCCAGCAGCCAAGAGTCCTCGTACAATGAGCAGTTCTTC.

This chain links TRBV7-2 with TRBJ2-2; the D is unclear. The CDR3 spans 13 residues. Trimming cost V 4 bases and J 0 bases, with 3 bases left between them. The V gene's germline CDR1 is SGHTA and CDR2 FQGNSA. The CDR3 region has the DNA TGTGCCAGCAGCTATTCGAACACCGGGGAGCTGTTTTTT. Translated: CASSYSNTGELFF.

CDR3 DNA sequence: TGTGCCAGCAGTCCCAATCAGCATACGCAGTATTTT. Protein: CASSPNQHTQYF. The chain combines TRBV5-4 with TRBJ2-3, with no clear D. Trimming removed 5 bases at V and 7 bases at J, with 11 bases between. The germline V gene has CDR1 SGHNT and CDR2 YYREEE (reference sequence). CDR3 length equals 12 residues.

The chain recombines TRBV2 with TRBJ2-2; 9 bases map to TRBD2. The germline gives CDR1 SNHLY, CDR2 FYNNEI. Trimming at V came to 6 bases and at J to 6 bases, leaving 11 bases not matched to a gene. This CDR3 contains 16 residues. CDR3 sequence reads: CASRVRLAGSAGELFF. In nucleotides, the CDR3 is TGTGCCAGCAGGGTCCGGCTAGCGGGAAGTGCCGGGGAGCTGTTTTTT.

The chain combines TRBV6-1 with TRBJ1-1; D not resolved. The CDR3 is 13 amino acids. Trimming removed 4 bases at V and 7 bases at J, with 13 bases between. Per the germline V gene, CDR1 is MNHNS and CDR2 is SASEGT. The CDR3 coding sequence is TGTGCCAGCAGTGGAGAGTGGGCAGTTGAAGCTTTCTTT. It specifies CASSGEWAVEAFF.

The chain carries TRBV16 and TRBJ2-1; D is unclear. V lost 0 bases and J 0 bases, leaving 6 bases between the germline ends. The CDR3 has 15 residues. The V gene's germline CDR1 is KGHSY and CDR2 FQNENV. The CDR3 DNA sequence: TGTGCCAGCAGCCAATCCCGGTCCTCCTACAATGAGCAGTTCTTC. It translates to CASSQSRSSYNEQFF. The complete variable domain, with remaining parts taken from reference TRBV16 and TRBJ2-1, reads GEEVAQTPKHLVRGEGQKAKLYCAPIKGHSYVFWYQQVLKNEFKFLISFQNENVFDETGMPKERFSAKCLPNSPCSLEIQATKLEDSAVYFCASSQSRSSYNEQFFGPGTRLTVL.

The chain employs TRBV2 and TRBJ2-5, with TRBD1 as a possible D gene (6 bases). V lost 6 bases and J lost 7, with 15 bases in between. CDR1 and CDR2 from the germline V gene are SNHLY and FYNNEI. This CDR3 contains 13 residues. CDR3: CASRHRDLGTQYF. CDR3 DNA: TGTGCCAGCAGACACAGGGACCTGGGGACCCAGTACTTC.

This chain links TRBV28 with TRBJ1-1; no clear D. The germline CDR1 and CDR2 sequences are MDHEN and SYDVKM. The CDR3 extends over 17 amino acids. V was pared by 6 bases and J by 0 bases, with 20 bases between. The CDR3 bases are TGTGCCAGCAGCCAAAGAGTGAGCCAGACCATGAACACTGAAGCTTTCTTT. The encoded protein is CASSQRVSQTMNTEAFF.

The V gene is TRBV7-9, the J gene TRBJ2-7; D not resolved. The CDR3 runs to 15 residues. V lost 5 bases and J 4 bases, leaving 18 bases between the germline ends. Per germline, CDR1 SEHNR and CDR2 FQNEAQ (reference sequence). As DNA, the CDR3 is TGTGCCAGCAGCCTAGAACCGGACCGAAGTTACGAGCAGTACTTC. Translating it yields CASSLEPDRSYEQYF.

The chain is built from TRBV5-5 and TRBJ2-7; 9 bases align to TRBD1. The J segment lost 3 bases and the V segment lost 0 bases, leaving 4 bases of the junction unmatched. The CDR3 contains 15 residues. CDR1 is SGHKS, CDR2 YYEKEE, per germline (reference sequence). CDR3 sequence (DNA): TGTGCCAGCAGCTTGGGACAGGGGGAGCACTACGAGCAGTACTTC. Encoded protein: CASSLGQGEHYEQYF.

V and J are TRBV7-2 and TRBJ1-3, with D uncertain. The CDR3 consists of 12 residues. V was cut by 2 bases and J by 4 bases, with 3 bases left in between. Germline CDR1 SGHTA, CDR2 FQGNSA. For the CDR3, the DNA is TGTGCCAGCAGCTTATACGGAAACACCATATATTTT. It is translated as CASSLYGNTIYF.

This clone appeared a few times. The identical CDR3 is also encoded by other nucleotide sequences in the sample. J is TRBJ2-2 and V is TRBV7-3; 10 nucleotides line up with TRBD2. V was clipped by 4 bases and J by 1 base; unmatched bases: 0. The CDR3 is 15 residues long. CDR1 SGHTA and CDR2 FQGTGA come from the germline V gene. The CDR3 DNA reads as TGTGCCAGCAGCTCTAGCGGGGGGAACACCGGGGAGCTGTTTTTT. Protein: CASSSSGGNTGELFF. Drawing the rest from reference TRBV7-3 and TRBJ2-2, the complete variable domain is GAGVSQTPSNKVTEKGKYVELRCDPISGHTALYWYRQSLGQGPEFLIYFQGTGAADDSGLPNDRFFAVRPEGSVSTLKIQRTERGDSAVYLCASSSSGGNTGELFFGEGSRLTVL.

This rearrangement joins TRBV7-3 to TRBJ2-5, with D perhaps TRBD1 or TRBD2 (5 bases each). V lost 6 bases to trimming and J lost 3 bases, with 14 bases between them. Looked up from germline, CDR1 is SGHTA and CDR2 is FQGTGA. This CDR3 region has 14 residues. The CDR3 reads CASSSSGTEETQYF. The CDR3 coding sequence is TGTGCCAGCAGTTCCTCCGGGACGGAAGAGACCCAGTACTTC.

The V and J genes are TRBV18 and TRBJ2-1; 12 bases align to TRBD2. This CDR3 contains 16 residues. J lost 6 bases, V lost 1 base, and 4 bases had no gene match. CDR1 and CDR2 (germline): KGHSH, LQKENI. CDR3 DNA: TGTGCCAGCTCACCACTAGAACTAGCGGGAGGCAATGAGCAGTTCTTC. Its protein is CASSPLELAGGNEQFF. Using reference TRBV18 and TRBJ2-1 for the parts outside the CDR3, the full variable domain is NAGVMQNPRHLVRRRGQEARLRCSPMKGHSHVYWYRQLPEEGLKFMVYLQKENIIDESGMPKERFSAEFPKEGPSILRIQQVVRGDSAAYFCASSPLELAGGNEQFFGPGTRLTVL.

The chain joins TRBV28 to TRBJ1-1, with D uncertain. Germline V gives CDR1 MDHEN, CDR2 SYDVKM. This CDR3 is built from 11 residues. V dropped 8 bases and J dropped 11 bases, with 15 bases sitting between them. CDR3 DNA: TGTGCCAGCGCCACCCCGCCCCGGGCTTTCTTT. Translating gives CASATPPRAFF.

The chain couples TRBV4-2 to TRBJ1-5; no firm D call. Trimming removed 3 bases from V and 4 bases from J, with 7 bases in between. CDR3 size: 13 residues. The germline V gene encodes CDR1 LGHNA and CDR2 YNFKEQ. CDR3 DNA: TGTGCCAGCAGCCAGACGGCAAATCAGCCCCAGCATTTT. This sequence encodes CASSQTANQPQHF.

V usage is TRBV15 and J usage is TRBJ2-5, with 9 bases lining up with TRBD2. This CDR3 has 16 residues. V lost 0 bases to trimming and J lost 4 bases; unmatched junction nucleotides: 6. Germline V gene data show CDR1 as LNHNV and CDR2 as YYDKDF (reference sequence). Here the CDR3 reads CATSRDGAGGRETQYF. The DNA of the CDR3 is TGTGCCACCAGCAGAGATGGGGCGGGAGGGCGAGAGACCCAGTACTTC.